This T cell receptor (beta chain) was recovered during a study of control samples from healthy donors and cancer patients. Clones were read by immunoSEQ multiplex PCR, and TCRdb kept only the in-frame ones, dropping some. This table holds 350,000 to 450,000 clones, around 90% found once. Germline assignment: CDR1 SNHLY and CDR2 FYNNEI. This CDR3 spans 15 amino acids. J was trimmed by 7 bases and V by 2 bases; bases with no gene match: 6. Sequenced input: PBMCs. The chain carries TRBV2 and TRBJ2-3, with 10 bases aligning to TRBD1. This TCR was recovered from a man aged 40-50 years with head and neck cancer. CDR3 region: CASSENWGQGYTQYF. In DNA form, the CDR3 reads TGTGCCAGCAGTGAAAATTGGGGACAGGGGTATACGCAGTATTTT.